These T cell receptor beta chains were read from a single sample in a study of T cell repertoires in cytomegalovirus infection. These TCRs are of unknown antigen specificity. Via MiXCR, TCRdb re-called the reads, giving one row per CDR3 protein. Of more than 85,000 distinct CDR3 sequences listed, around 29% are singletons. Sequenced material: CD8+ T cells from cultured PBMCs, taken from culture after CMV antigen stimulation. These receptors originate from a human donor in good health (CMV status not recorded). Some clones in this sample may be carry-over from other donors' samples. Both conserved end residues are part of each CDR3. A D gene is named only where the DNA matches it firmly. Only some rows state a clone size, as once, few, many or a class for expanded clones.

j_gene | v_gene | d_gene | abundance | len | CDR3nt | CDR3aa
TRBJ2-2 | TRBV12-3/TRBV12-4 | - | - | 14 | TGTGCCAGCACCCTCGGGGGAAGCACCGGGGAGCTGTTTTTT | CASTLGGSTGELFF
TRBJ2-7 | TRBV20-1 | - | - | 13 | TGCAGTGCTAGAGCTGGCCGCTTGGGCGAGCAGTACTTC | CSARAGRLGEQYF
TRBJ1-5 | TRBV7-8 | TRBD1 | few | 17 | TGTGCCAGCAGCCTTCGGGACAGGCGATATAGCAATCAGCCCCAGCATTTT | CASSLRDRRYSNQPQHF
TRBJ1-2 | TRBV10-3 | - | - | 13 | TGTGCCATCAGTGAGACGACAGGTTATGGCTACACCTTC | CAISETTGYGYTF
TRBJ2-7 | TRBV7-2 | - | - | 14 | TGTGCCAGCAGCTCCACCCCCGGAGCTCTAGAGCAGTACTTC | CASSSTPGALEQYF
TRBJ1-1 | TRBV20-1 | - | - | 15 | TGCAGTGCTAGAGATCCGGGCAGGGTGAACACTGAAGCTTTCTTT | CSARDPGRVNTEAFF
TRBJ1-1 | TRBV5-4 | - | - | 13 | TGTGCCAGCAGTTCAGGGCCGGGGACTGAAGCTTTCTTT | CASSSGPGTEAFF
TRBJ2-5 | TRBV7-7 | - | few | 15 | TGTGCCAGCAGCCACAGGGTCACCCCGCAGGAGACCCAGTACTTC | CASSHRVTPQETQYF
TRBJ1-1 | TRBV19 | - | - | 16 | TGTGCCAGTAGTGCCTCACAGGGAAGGCCGAACACTGAAGCTTTCTTT | CASSASQGRPNTEAFF
TRBJ2-5 | TRBV4-1 | TRBD1 | many | 14 | TGCGCCAGCAGCGACACAGGGGTTAGCGAGACCCAGTACTTC | CASSDTGVSETQYF
TRBJ1-6 | TRBV14 | - | few | 16 | TGTGCCAGCAGCGATGGACAGTCTTATTATAATTCACCCCTCCACTTT | CASSDGQSYYNSPLHF
TRBJ2-2 | TRBV5-4 | - | - | 15 | TGTGCCAGCAGCTTTTTCGGACTGAACACCGGGGAGCTGTTTTTT | CASSFFGLNTGELFF
TRBJ1-5 | TRBV7-6 | - | few | 14 | TGTGCCAGCAGCTTAGGGGGAGGTCATCAGCCCCAGCATTTT | CASSLGGGHQPQHF
TRBJ1-1 | TRBV4-1 | - | many | 15 | TGCGCCAGCAGCCACTACTCCGGGGCTAACACTGAAGCTTTCTTT | CASSHYSGANTEAFF
TRBJ1-1 | TRBV19 | - | - | 14 | TGTGCCAGTAGTACCGGGACACAGAACACTGAAGCTTTCTTT | CASSTGTQNTEAFF
TRBJ2-1 | TRBV6-5 | - | few | 13 | TGTGCCAGCAGAACCCCAGCTTCGAATGAGCAGTTCTTC | CASRTPASNEQFF
TRBJ1-2 | TRBV10-2 | TRBD1 | - | 15 | TGCGCCAGCAGTGAGGGGACAGCTAATAACTATGGCTACACCTTC | CASSEGTANNYGYTF
TRBJ1-5 | TRBV7-8 | TRBD1 | many | 13 | TGTGCCAGCAGTCCAGACAGGGATCAGCCCCAGCATTTT | CASSPDRDQPQHF
TRBJ1-1 | TRBV7-9 | - | - | 15 | TGTGCCAGCAGCCTACCCCCCGGGCCGAACACTGAAGCTTTCTTT | CASSLPPGPNTEAFF
TRBJ2-3 | TRBV28 | - | many | 14 | TGTGCCAGCAGTTTCGTAGCGGGCACAGATACGCAGTATTTT | CASSFVAGTDTQYF
TRBJ1-2 | TRBV19 | TRBD1 | - | 13 | TGTGCCAGTAGGAAACAGGGGAACTATGGCTACACCTTC | CASRKQGNYGYTF
TRBJ2-7 | TRBV28 | TRBD1 | few | 17 | TGTGCCAGCAGTTTACTATTTGCGGACAGGGCCCCCTACGAGCAGTACTTC | CASSLLFADRAPYEQYF
TRBJ2-1 | TRBV5-6 | - | - | 12 | TGTGCCAGCAGCTCCGAGGGGAATGAGCAGTTCTTC | CASSSEGNEQFF
TRBJ2-5 | TRBV7-9 | - | - | 13 | TGTGCCAGCAATGGGGCATCCTGGAAGACCCAGTACTTC | CASNGASWKTQYF
TRBJ1-2 | TRBV12-3/TRBV12-4 | - | - | 13 | TGTGCCACCGTCACCTTGGCAACTTATGGCAACACCTTC | CATVTLATYGNTF
TRBJ2-7 | TRBV7-8 | - | many | 15 | TGTGCCAGCACCCTAGTAACCGGGGAGGTGCCCGAGCAGTACTTC | CASTLVTGEVPEQYF
TRBJ2-3 | TRBV12-3/TRBV12-4 | - | - | 14 | TGTGCCAGCAGCCGGGGGGCTGGCACAGATACGCAGTATTTT | CASSRGAGTDTQYF
TRBJ2-2 | TRBV10-3 | TRBD2 | - | 16 | TGTGCCATCAGCCCGAGAAGCGGGGGGGAGAACGGGGAGCTGTTTTTT | CAISPRSGGENGELFF
TRBJ1-4 | TRBV12-3/TRBV12-4 | - | - | 13 | TGTGCCAGCAGTTTAGGGCCCGGGGCAGGATGGTTTTTT | CASSLGPGAGWFF
TRBJ1-1 | TRBV5-8 | - | many | 11 | TGTGCCAGCTTCGGAGGCACTGAAGCTTTCTTT | CASFGGTEAFF
TRBJ2-2 | TRBV12-3/TRBV12-4 | - | - | 15 | TGTGCCACACCGAGGGGGGGCGCGAACACCGGGGAGCTGTTTTTT | CATPRGGANTGELFF
TRBJ2-7 | TRBV19 | TRBD1 | many | 13 | TGTGCCAGTACCTCGACAGGGGACGGCGAGCAGTACTTC | CASTSTGDGEQYF
TRBJ1-2 | TRBV28 | - | few | 15 | TGTGCCAGCAGTGACCCAGCAGGGAGGCGCCCTGGCTACACCTTC | CASSDPAGRRPGYTF
TRBJ1-5 | TRBV27 | - | - | 14 | TGTGCCAGCGCCTCAGGGGAGGGCAATCAGCCCCAGCATTTT | CASASGEGNQPQHF
TRBJ2-1 | TRBV7-9 | TRBD2 | - | 17 | TGTGCCAGCAGCCCTCCTGGGACTAGCGGGCACTACAATGAGCAGTTCTTC | CASSPPGTSGHYNEQFF
TRBJ1-4 | TRBV5-4 | - | - | 13 | TGTGCCAGCAGCTTGGTCGGGGATGAAAAACTGTTTTTT | CASSLVGDEKLFF
TRBJ1-2 | TRBV20-1 | TRBD1 | - | 15 | TGCAGTGCTAGAGATCACCCAGGGGGTAACTATGGCTACACCTTC | CSARDHPGGNYGYTF
TRBJ2-7 | TRBV29-1 | - | - | 13 | TGCAGCGGGCAGTTGGGAAAGGGCTACGAGCAGTACTTC | CSGQLGKGYEQYF
TRBJ1-2 | TRBV20-1 | - | - | 12 | TGCAGTGCTAGAGATCTCTACAACGGCTACACCTTC | CSARDLYNGYTF
TRBJ2-7 | TRBV7-6 | TRBD1 | - | 15 | TGTGCCAGCAGCGGCGACAGGGCCAGCTCCTACGAGCAGTACTTC | CASSGDRASSYEQYF
TRBJ1-6 | TRBV28 | - | - | 14 | TGTGCCAGCAGCCTTACAGGGTACGGTTCACCCCTCCACTTT | CASSLTGYGSPLHF
TRBJ1-1 | TRBV9 | - | - | 12 | TGTGCCAGCAGCGTAGGAGATTTTGGAGCTTTCTTT | CASSVGDFGAFF
TRBJ1-6 | TRBV4-1 | - | few | 15 | TGCGCCAGCAGCCAAGCGGAGACCCCCGGTTCACCCCTCCACTTT | CASSQAETPGSPLHF
TRBJ2-1 | TRBV7-8 | TRBD2 | - | 18 | TGTGCCAGCAGCTTGCGACTAGCGGGGTCGAGCTCCTACAATGTGCAGTTCTTC | CASSLRLAGSSSYNVQFF
TRBJ2-1 | TRBV15 | - | - | 16 | TGTGCCACCAGCAGAAGAGGGACTGTAGTCTACAATGAGCAGTTCTTC | CATSRRGTVVYNEQFF
TRBJ1-5 | TRBV11-1 | - | - | 18 | TGTGCCAGCAGCTCCGAACCACTACACCCTAGGAGCAATCAGCCCCAGCATTTT | CASSSEPLHPRSNQPQHF
TRBJ1-1 | TRBV7-9 | - | few | 14 | TGTGCCAGCAGCCTTAGGCCAGAAGACACTGAAGCTTTCTTT | CASSLRPEDTEAFF
TRBJ2-1 | TRBV7-6 | - | many | 19 | TGTGCCAGCAGCCCCATCGTAGGGCTAGCCGGTGGCGGATACAATGAGCAGTTCTTC | CASSPIVGLAGGGYNEQFF
TRBJ2-1 | TRBV6-1 | - | - | 13 | TGTGCCATCGCCGTCGGGGTTTACAATGAGCAGTTCTTC | CAIAVGVYNEQFF
TRBJ2-1 | TRBV19 | TRBD1 | - | 13 | TGTGCCAGTAGTATAGATGGGACAGGTGAGCAGTTCTTC | CASSIDGTGEQFF